This paragraph reports one T cell receptor (beta chain). The source of the sample is a study of blood T cell repertoires in COVID-19. Study-level information: COVID-19 samples collected from the United States, Italy and Spain covered acute and convalescent phases. From T cells, B-cell-depleted T cells, or PBMCs came the material, which was cDNA or gDNA.

Measured with immunoSEQ multiplex PCR; TCRdb has only the in-frame clones, and not every one. The data show about 210,000 clones, around four fifths seen once. Sequencing was done on a sample of peripheral blood. This receptor was obtained from a woman aged 45-65 years with active or convalescent COVID-19.

As DNA, the CDR3 is TGTGCCAGCAGTCGAACGGGCAGGGATTGGAACTATGGCTACACCTTC. It specifies CASSRTGRDWNYGYTF. This rearrangement joins TRBV3-1 (or the pseudogene TRBV3-2) to TRBJ1-2, with a weak D call TRBD1 (5 bases). Germline lookup yields CDR1 LGHDT and CDR2 YNNKEL (reference sequence). V lost 6 bases, J lost 2 bases, and 19 bases lay in between. The CDR3 covers 16 residues.